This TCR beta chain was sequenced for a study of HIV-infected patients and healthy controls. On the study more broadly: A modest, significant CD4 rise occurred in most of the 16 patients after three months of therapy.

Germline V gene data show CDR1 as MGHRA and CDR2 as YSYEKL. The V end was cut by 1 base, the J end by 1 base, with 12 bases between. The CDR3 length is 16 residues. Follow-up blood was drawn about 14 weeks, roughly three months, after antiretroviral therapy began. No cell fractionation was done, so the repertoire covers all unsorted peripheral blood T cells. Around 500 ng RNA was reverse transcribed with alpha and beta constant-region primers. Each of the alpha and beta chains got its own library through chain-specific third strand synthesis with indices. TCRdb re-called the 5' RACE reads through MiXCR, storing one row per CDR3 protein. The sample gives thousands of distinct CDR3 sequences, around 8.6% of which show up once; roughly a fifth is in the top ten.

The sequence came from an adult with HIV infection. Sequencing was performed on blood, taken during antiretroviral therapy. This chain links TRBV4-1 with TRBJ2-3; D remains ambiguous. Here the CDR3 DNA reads TGCGCCAGCAGCCAAGTCTATGGGCAGGGCACAGATACGCAGTATTTT. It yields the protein CASSQVYGQGTDTQYF.